This T cell receptor (beta chain) was sequenced during a study of CD8+ T cells in alopecia areata listed by TCRdb under 2018. For the study in its entirety: In both human patients and the C3H/HeJ mouse model, the study applied high-throughput TCRbeta sequencing to look at T cell clonal expansion in alopecia areata. Scalp clonality was compared among normal scalp (n=4), patchy alopecia areata scalp (n=8), and alopecia totalis/universalis scalp (n=8). RNA was obtained with the PAXgene miRNA kit for fixed scalp, the miRNeasy kit for PBMCs, and the RNeasy kit for mouse skin. TCRbeta CDR3 regions were amplified by immunoSEQ multiplex PCR using 35 Vbeta forward and 13 Jbeta reverse primers. Scalp tissue and sorted CD4+ and CD8+ peripheral blood T cells from patchy and totalis/universalis alopecia areata patients and from healthy controls were covered by human TCRbeta sequencing.

This clone has just a few counts. The target of this receptor is not known. No base-level quality is on record; no much larger clone is a single base apart. Trimming takes 4 bases off V and 5 bases off J; junction bases not matched to a gene: 4. Sequences SGHDN (CDR1) and FVKESK (CDR2) are obtained from the germline V gene. From its cysteine to its phenylalanine, the CDR3 spans 13 amino acids. The read is trimmed to its CDR3 DNA, 39 bases read in frame from base 1. The library was built by means of the immunoSEQ multiplex PCR assay. For TCR sequencing, RNA was extracted from every sample and reverse transcribed into cDNA to serve as template. First-strand cDNA was synthesized with SuperScript III using a 2:1 mix of oligo-dT and random hexamers. A synthetic immune receptor repertoire was used to assess amplification bias, and residual bias was removed computationally. The paper's data handling went like this. Raw reads were preprocessed to remove errors, and CDR3 was defined according to IMGT conventions as the region from the conserved cysteine to phenylalanine. Clonality was calculated as 1 minus Shannon entropy normalized by log2 of the number of productive unique TCRs. Whether each scalp clone was CD4 or CD8 was inferred by checking scalp TCRbeta sequences against the CD4 and CD8 repertoires from sorted blood. This is the immuneACCESS table as TCRdb keeps it, with only in-frame sequences that have V and J called. A part of the clones is gone; compared with another copy, unresolved V genes explain less than half, and the rest is unexplained. D and trimming were read from the DNA, whereas the V and J calls and clone size are those reported in that table. For this sample there are under 250,000 clones; roughly three fifths appear just once. The ten largest make up around 5.1% of the sample.

Findings and caveats that apply to the study as a whole: Compared with mice, TCR sequences shared between patients were less clear, possibly partly because of HLA diversity across the patient population. Unlike mouse skin, where gammadelta T cells dominate, normal human skin contains resident alphabeta T cells that get sequenced too, which complicates analysis of the scalp TCR repertoire. Higher clonality and more expanded CD8+ clones were observed in lesional scalp than in normal scalp, particularly in alopecia totalis/universalis, a finding suggestive of antigenic drive.

PBMCs were isolated by density centrifugation and stained for CD3, CD4 and CD8, and CD4+ and CD8+ T cells were sorted on a FACSAria. Scalp biopsies and blood samples were obtained from unaffected controls. The clonotype originates from a human donor in good health. The sequence links TRBV14 to TRBJ2-5; the junction holds 7 bases that match TRBD1. Sequencing used CD8+ T cells sorted from blood. The CDR3 is CASSLQGHETQYF. Here is the DNA: TGTGCCAGCAGCCTACAGGGGCACGAGACCCAGTACTTC.